The clone carrying this T cell receptor beta chain was seen repeatedly, ten times or more. TCRdb re-analysed the 5' RACE reads in MiXCR, keeping a single row per CDR3 protein. Of 250,000 to 400,000 distinct CDR3 sequences listed, about 4.5% were seen once; the top ten hold around 19%. This entry belongs to a study of T cells after yellow fever vaccination. This CDR3 region has 13 residues. Looked up from germline, CDR1 is SGHRS and CDR2 is YFSETQ. With 4 bases removed from V and 5 bases from J, the gap between germline ends came to 12 bases. This clonotype was obtained from a man aged 18 to 35 who received the YFV17D yellow fever vaccine. Here the sequenced sample was PBMCs, taken 15 days after the yellow fever booster vaccination. The V and J genes are TRBV5-1 and TRBJ1-2, with no clear D. The CDR3 DNA sequence: TGCGCCAGCAGCCCGATGGCTGGGTATGGCTACACCTTC. Its protein is CASSPMAGYGYTF.